These 17 T cell receptor beta chains were sequenced from one sample in a study of blood T cell repertoires in COVID-19. Assay used: immunoSEQ multiplex PCR; TCRdb lists only in-frame clones, some missing. This table has fewer than 300,000 clones, approximately 86% appearing once. The specimen was peripheral blood. Every receptor here comes from a middle-aged man who had recovered from COVID-19.

The chain combines TRBV7-9 with TRBJ2-7; 11 bases align to TRBD2. Germline-derived CDR1 and CDR2 are SEHNR and FQNEAQ (reference sequence). V gave up 5 bases and J gave up 0 bases; unmatched junction bases: 6. CDR3 length: 16 amino acids. The CDR3 nucleotides are TGTGCCAGCAGCCGCCGACTAGCGGGGAGCTCCTACGAGCAGTACTTC. Translating it yields CASSRRLAGSSYEQYF.

This clone was counted a few times. The chain has TRBV7-9 and TRBJ1-1, with TRBD1 matching over 7 bases. The CDR3 runs to 13 residues. V was clipped by 5 bases and J by 6 bases; unmatched bases: 6. The V gene's germline CDR1 is SEHNR and CDR2 FQNEAQ (reference sequence). CDR3 coding DNA: TGTGCCAGCAGCCCCAAGGGGGCGGCTGAAGCTTTCTTT. It codes for CASSPKGAAEAFF.

The J gene is TRBJ2-7, the V gene TRBV5-1; 12 bases are a match to TRBD2. With 3 bases clipped from V and 3 bases from J, the junction kept 1 base outside the gene matches. Germline V gene lookup returns CDR1 SGHRS and CDR2 YFSETQ. The CDR3 covers 14 residues. The CDR3 DNA is TGCGCCAGCAGCTGGGGACTAGCGGGCTACGAGCAGTACTTC. Residues: CASSWGLAGYEQYF.

The V and J genes are TRBV5-1 and TRBJ2-5; 7 bases fit TRBD1. V lost 4 bases, J lost 7 bases, and 4 bases stayed unmatched. The CDR3 is 12 amino acids. Per the germline V gene, CDR1 is SGHRS and CDR2 is YFSETQ. CDR3 in amino acids: CASSVGQLTQYF. CDR3 DNA sequence: TGCGCCAGCAGCGTGGGACAGTTGACCCAGTACTTC.

The V call is TRBV29-1, the J call TRBJ2-5; 14 bases align to TRBD2. The CDR3 length is 15 residues. V was clipped by 5 bases and J by 5 bases; unmatched bases: 7. Germline V gene lookup returns CDR1 SQVTM and CDR2 ANQGSEA. CDR3 coding DNA: TGCAGCGTTTCCGGGACTAGCGGGGGTTGGGAGACCCAGTACTTC. It is translated as CSVSGTSGGWETQYF.

The chain is built from TRBV5-4 and TRBJ2-7; 7 nucleotides match TRBD2. The CDR3 has 17 amino acids. V lost 4 bases to trimming and J lost 0 bases; unmatched junction nucleotides: 13. Germline V CDR1 and CDR2: SGHNT, YYREEE (reference sequence). CDR3 protein: CASSPIMGGVNSYEQYF. In DNA form, the CDR3 reads TGTGCCAGCAGCCCGATTATGGGGGGGGTAAACTCCTACGAGCAGTACTTC.

The genes are TRBV5-1 and TRBJ1-1, with a possible D match to TRBD1 (6 bases). Germline loops: CDR1 SGHRS, CDR2 YFSETQ. With 4 bases removed from V and 4 bases from J, the gap between germline ends came to 17 bases. There are 15 residues in the CDR3. Here the CDR3 reads CASSPQTGGGTEAFF. CDR3 in DNA: TGCGCCAGCAGCCCCCAGACAGGAGGAGGCACTGAAGCTTTCTTT.

This clone was seen more than once but under ten times. The chain recombines TRBV14 with TRBJ2-7; 11 bases fit TRBD2. This CDR3 comprises 15 residues. V lost 4 bases to trimming and J lost 3 bases; unmatched junction nucleotides: 5. Germline CDR1 reads SGHDN; CDR2 reads FVKESK. CDR3 coding DNA: TGTGCCAGCAGCCCCGGGACTAGCGGTATCTACGAGCAGTACTTC. Protein: CASSPGTSGIYEQYF.

Concerning this clone itself: Other DNA variants within this sample encode the same CDR3. This rearrangement joins TRBV6-5 to TRBJ1-1, with D unclear. Germline V gives CDR1 MNHEY, CDR2 SVGAGI. V was cut by 6 bases and J by 1 base, with 6 bases left in between. The CDR3 contains 12 residues. The CDR3 coding sequence is TGTGCCAGCAGCAGTGGGAACACTGAAGCTTTCTTT. It translates to CASSSGNTEAFF.

The chain links TRBV5-4 to TRBJ2-3, with 7 nucleotides matching TRBD2. This CDR3 comprises 18 residues. Unmatched junction bases numbered 15, after V lost 4 bases and J lost 1 base. Germline V gene sequence: CDR1 SGHNT, CDR2 YYREEE (reference sequence). DNA of the CDR3: TGTGCCAGCAGCCCGTCGGGGGGAGGGCGGGGCGGCACAGATACGCAGTATTTT. It yields the protein CASSPSGGGRGGTDTQYF.

The rearrangement uses TRBV6-2 or TRBV6-3 and TRBJ2-3; D uncertain. The V gene's germline CDR1 is MNHEY and CDR2 SVGEGT. V was shortened by 6 bases and J by 2 bases, with 12 bases between the two germline ends. The CDR3 has 14 amino acids. CDR3 nucleotide sequence: TGTGCCAGCAGCCCGAGTGCCCACACAGATACGCAGTATTTT. Protein product: CASSPSAHTDTQYF.

This clone was found once. The genes are TRBV5-1 and TRBJ2-3; 9 bases line up with TRBD2. With 2 bases clipped from V and 3 bases from J, the junction kept 4 bases outside the gene matches. This CDR3 is built from 15 residues. Germline V lookup: CDR1 SGHRS, CDR2 YFSETQ. The CDR3 bases are TGCGCCAGCAGCTTAAGAGGACTAGCGACAGATACGCAGTATTTT. Protein: CASSLRGLATDTQYF.

The J gene is TRBJ1-1, the V gene TRBV5-1, with D possibly TRBD1 on 6 matching bases. The V end was cut by 0 bases, the J end by 3 bases, with 12 bases between. The CDR3 covers 15 residues. Germline V CDR1 and CDR2: SGHRS, YFSETQ. CDR3 in DNA: TGCGCCAGCAGCTTGGATGGGGGCGGGTACACTGAAGCTTTCTTT. It is translated as CASSLDGGGYTEAFF.

The chain is built from TRBV6-6 and TRBJ2-2; TRBD2 aligns across 8 bases. Germline-derived CDR1 and CDR2 are MNHNY and SVGAGI (reference sequence). Losses at the gene ends were 8 bases for V and 6 bases for J; bases not matched to a gene: 5. CDR3 length equals 13 residues. Written as DNA, the CDR3 is TGTGCCAGCCGGGAGGGAGGTTCCGGGGAGCTGTTTTTT. Its protein product is CASREGGSGELFF.

This sequence joins TRBV20-1 and TRBJ2-5; 10 bases fit TRBD1. Germline V gene sequence: CDR1 DFQATT, CDR2 SNEGSKA (reference sequence). The CDR3 loop spans 15 amino acids. V was clipped by 3 bases and J by 4 bases; unmatched bases: 8. The CDR3 region has the DNA TGCAGTGCTAGTAATGGACAGGGGGTAATAGAGACCCAGTACTTC. As protein: CSASNGQGVIETQYF.

In this sample, this clone turned up a few times. This chain connects TRBV7-8 to TRBJ2-7; 8 positions agree with TRBD2. This CDR3 is 16 amino acids long. Trimming at V came to 2 bases and at J to 1 base, leaving 7 bases not matched to a gene. CDR1 is SGHVS and CDR2 is FQNEAQ in the germline V gene. Here the CDR3 reads CASSLRTAGASYEQYF. CDR3 nucleotides: TGTGCCAGCAGCTTACGGACAGCGGGGGCGTCCTACGAGCAGTACTTC.

V is TRBV19 and J is TRBJ1-2; D ambiguous. Trimming stripped 3 bases from V and 6 bases from J, with 14 bases between. The CDR3 consists of 14 residues. Germline V gene sequence: CDR1 LNHDA, CDR2 SQIVND (reference sequence). The DNA of the CDR3 is TGTGCCAGTAGTATTCGTGCCGGGTACGATGGCTACACCTTC. It specifies CASSIRAGYDGYTF.